This T cell receptor (beta chain) was retrieved from a study of blood T cells in healthy people across ages. The CDR3 has 16 residues. Germline CDR1 reads LNHNV; CDR2 reads YYDKDF (reference sequence). V gave up 1 base and J gave up 0 bases, with 12 bases separating them. The amount of total RNA extracted per sample was at least 5 micrograms. A J-beta primer mix and a sample-barcoded 5' primer were used in a second PCR of roughly 7 to 12 cycles. TCRdb analysed the 5' RACE reads with MiXCR anew, one entry per CDR3 protein. The profile shows about 780,000 distinct CDR3 sequences, about 45% of them singletons.

The receptor was derived from a man aged 80 or over in good health. V gene TRBV15 combines with J gene TRBJ1-2; D call uncertain. The sequenced sample was blood. The CDR3, as DNA: TGTGCCACCAGCAGAGTTTTGGGATGGGCTAACTATGGCTACACCTTC. Its protein is CATSRVLGWANYGYTF.